This T cell receptor beta chain was sequenced in a study of Graves' ophthalmopathy and Graves' hyperthyroidism. Overall study: By definition, stable hyperthyroidism involved no ophthalmopathy within 18 months of follow-up.

Aged 18 to 65, the patients with hyperthyroidism had under 2 months' duration and were newly diagnosed. General observations from the study: Separation of ophthalmopathy from stable hyperthyroidism was achieved by a 13-signature model, at approximately 88% sensitivity and 70% to 82% specificity. Clonotypes were expanded in thyroid at above 0.001 frequency, and most also appeared in blood.

The authors amplified TCR beta CDR3 regions, and they did so from RNA transcripts for repertoire sequencing. An initial RT-PCR round employing HTBI primers preceded a second-round multiplex PCR. TCRdb re-called the multiplex PCR reads through MiXCR, storing one row per CDR3 protein. The sample contains around 1.1 million distinct CDR3 sequences, about two fifths of which appear only once. This clonotype was counted many times. The target antigen is unknown. Germline V lookup: CDR1 LNHDA, CDR2 SQIVND (reference sequence). This CDR3 comprises 15 residues. With 10 bases clipped from V and 0 bases from J, the junction kept 9 bases outside the gene matches.

The source is an adult man with Graves' hyperthyroidism. The V and J genes are TRBV19 and TRBJ1-1, with 9 bases identical to TRBD1. Material for sequencing was peripheral blood or thyroid tissue (not recorded which). The CDR3 here is CATPVGDRVNTEAFF. For the CDR3, the DNA is TGTGCCACTCCAGTGGGGGACAGGGTGAACACTGAAGCTTTCTTT.